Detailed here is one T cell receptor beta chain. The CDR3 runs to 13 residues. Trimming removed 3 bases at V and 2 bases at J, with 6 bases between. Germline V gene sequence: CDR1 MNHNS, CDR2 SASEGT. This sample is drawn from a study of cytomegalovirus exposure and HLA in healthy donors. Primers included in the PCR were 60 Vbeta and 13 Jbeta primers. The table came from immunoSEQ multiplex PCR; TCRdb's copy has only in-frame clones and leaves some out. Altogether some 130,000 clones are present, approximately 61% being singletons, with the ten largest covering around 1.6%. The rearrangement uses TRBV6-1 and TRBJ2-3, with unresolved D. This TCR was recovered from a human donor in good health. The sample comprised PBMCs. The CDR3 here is CASSDPFTDTQYF. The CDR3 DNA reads TGTGCCAGCAGTGATCCTTTCACAGATACGCAGTATTTT.